Following are 7 T cell receptor beta chains from one sample sequenced in a study of blood T cell repertoires in COVID-19. Assay used: immunoSEQ multiplex PCR; TCRdb lists only in-frame clones, some missing. The sample shows some 76,000 clones, 70% to 90% of them seen only once. Specimen: peripheral blood. These receptors all stem from a man of 80 years or more in a cohort sampled during active COVID-19.

The chain couples TRBV18 to TRBJ2-1; TRBD1 matches at 10 bases. The V gene end was trimmed by 6 bases and the J gene end by 7 bases; junction bases not matched to a gene: 9. In germline, CDR1 is KGHSH, CDR2 LQKENI. This CDR3 comprises 15 residues. CDR3 protein: CASSPGTGDRNEQFF. The CDR3 DNA sequence: TGTGCCAGCTCCCCCGGGACAGGGGATAGGAATGAGCAGTTCTTC.

V gene TRBV3-1 (or the pseudogene TRBV3-2) combines with J gene TRBJ2-5; 7 positions agree with TRBD1. Trimming removed 4 bases from V and 1 base from J; junction bases left unmatched: 3. CDR1 and CDR2 (germline): LGHDT, YNNKEL (reference sequence). The length of the CDR3 is 14 residues. DNA of the CDR3: TGTGCCAGCAGCCGTCGGACAGGCCAAGAGACCCAGTACTTC. Protein: CASSRRTGQETQYF.

The chain combines TRBV6-5 with TRBJ1-1; 7 bases are shared with TRBD1. V was pared by 6 bases and J by 0 bases, with 1 base of the junction left unmatched. Looked up from germline, CDR1 is MNHEY and CDR2 is SVGAGI. The CDR3 consists of 13 residues. CDR3 in DNA: TGTGCCAGCAGCGGACAGGTGAACACTGAAGCTTTCTTT. Protein sequence: CASSGQVNTEAFF.

The chain has TRBV10-1 and TRBJ1-1, with D maybe TRBD1 (6 bases). The V end lost 9 bases, the J end lost 11 bases, and 22 bases lay between the germline ends. This CDR3 has 13 residues. Germline values: CDR1 WNHNN, CDR2 SYGVQD (reference sequence). The CDR3 nucleotides are TGCGCCAGGATTCCCGGGACACCAGGTCGCGCTTTCTTT. It codes for CARIPGTPGRAFF.

The rearrangement links TRBV6-5 to TRBJ1-4, with TRBD1 matching 11 bases. Trimming took 10 bases from V and 7 from J; bases not matched to a gene: 5. The CDR3 extends over 13 amino acids. Germline V gene data show CDR1 as MNHEY and CDR2 as SVGAGI. The CDR3 protein is CATGDRGVEKLFF. As DNA, the CDR3 is TGTGCCACCGGGGACAGGGGGGTTGAAAAACTGTTTTTT.

The chain couples TRBV5-1 to TRBJ2-5; 12 nucleotides align to TRBD2. CDR1 is SGHRS, CDR2 YFSETQ, per germline. The CDR3 consists of 16 residues. V gave up 0 bases and J gave up 5 bases; unmatched junction bases: 5. CDR3: CASSLGLAGGHETQYF. The CDR3 bases are TGCGCCAGCAGCTTGGGGCTAGCGGGGGGGCATGAGACCCAGTACTTC.

The rearrangement links TRBV29-1 to TRBJ2-7, with TRBD1 identical over 9 bases. Germline lookup yields CDR1 SQVTM and CDR2 ANQGSEA. CDR3 length: 14 amino acids. The trim removed 8 bases at V and 5 bases at J, leaving 13 bases unmatched. The CDR3 region is CSYAPGQGTDEQYF. In DNA form, the CDR3 reads TGCAGCTACGCCCCGGGACAGGGTACCGACGAGCAGTACTTC.